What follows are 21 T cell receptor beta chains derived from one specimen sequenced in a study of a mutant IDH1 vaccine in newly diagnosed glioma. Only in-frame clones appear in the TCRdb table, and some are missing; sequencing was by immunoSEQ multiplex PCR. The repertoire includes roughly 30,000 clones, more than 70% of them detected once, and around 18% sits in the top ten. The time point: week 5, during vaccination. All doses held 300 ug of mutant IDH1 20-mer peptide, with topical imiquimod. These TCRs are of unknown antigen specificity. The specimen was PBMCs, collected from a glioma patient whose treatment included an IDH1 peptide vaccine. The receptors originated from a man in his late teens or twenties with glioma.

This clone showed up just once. This CDR3 is CAWGVGGYEQYF. DNA of the CDR3: TGTGCCTGGGGGGTCGGGGGCTACGAGCAGTACTTC. The rearrangement uses TRBV30 and TRBJ2-5, with D perhaps matching TRBD2 (6 bases). The J call may be wrong; the DNA end is better matched by TRBJ2-7. From germline, CDR1 is GTSNPN and CDR2 SVGIG (reference sequence). The CDR3 consists of 12 residues.

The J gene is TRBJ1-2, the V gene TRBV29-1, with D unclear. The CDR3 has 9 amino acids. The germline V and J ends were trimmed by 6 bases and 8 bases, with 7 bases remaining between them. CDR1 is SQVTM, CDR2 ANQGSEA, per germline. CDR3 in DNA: TGCAGCGTCTCTGGGGGCTACACCTTC. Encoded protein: CSVSGGYTF.

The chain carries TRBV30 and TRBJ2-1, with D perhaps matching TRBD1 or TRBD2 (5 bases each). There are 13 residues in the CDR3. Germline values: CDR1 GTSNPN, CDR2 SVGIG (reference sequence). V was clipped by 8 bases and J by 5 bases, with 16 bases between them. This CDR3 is CATMAGTDNEQFF. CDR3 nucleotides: TGTGCCACTATGGCAGGGACCGACAATGAGCAGTTCTTC.

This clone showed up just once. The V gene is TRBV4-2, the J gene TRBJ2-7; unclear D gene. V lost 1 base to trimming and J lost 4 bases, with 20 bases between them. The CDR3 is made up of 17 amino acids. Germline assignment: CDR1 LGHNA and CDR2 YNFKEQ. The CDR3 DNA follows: TGTGCCAGCAGCCAAGCCCTATTCGGGCAGGCCTTTTACGAGCAGTACTTC. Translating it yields CASSQALFGQAFYEQYF.

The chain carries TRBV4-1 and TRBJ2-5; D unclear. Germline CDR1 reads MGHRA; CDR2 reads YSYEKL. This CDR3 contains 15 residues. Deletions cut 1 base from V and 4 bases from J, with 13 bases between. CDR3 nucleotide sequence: TGCGCCAGCAGCCAAGGGAACGCTAGGGCAGAGACCCAGTACTTC. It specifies CASSQGNARAETQYF.

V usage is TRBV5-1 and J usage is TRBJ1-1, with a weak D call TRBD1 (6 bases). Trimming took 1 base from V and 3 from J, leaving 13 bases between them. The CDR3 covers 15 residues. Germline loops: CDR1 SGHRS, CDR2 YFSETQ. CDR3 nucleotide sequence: TGCGCCAGCAGCTTGAATCCGGGGGCGGACACTGAAGCTTTCTTT. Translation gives CASSLNPGADTEAFF. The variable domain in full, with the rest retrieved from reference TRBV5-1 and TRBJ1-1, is KAGVTQTPRYLIKTRGQQVTLSCSPISGHRSVSWYQQTPGQGLQFLFEYFSETQRNKGNFPGRFSGRQFSNSRSEMNVSTLELGDSALYLCASSLNPGADTEAFFGQGTRLTVV.

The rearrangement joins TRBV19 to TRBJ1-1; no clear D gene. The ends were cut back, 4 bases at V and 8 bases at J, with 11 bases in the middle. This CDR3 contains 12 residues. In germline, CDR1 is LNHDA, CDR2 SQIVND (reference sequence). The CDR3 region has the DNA TGTGCCAGTAGTAAGTTAAATGTGGAAGCTTTCTTT. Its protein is CASSKLNVEAFF.

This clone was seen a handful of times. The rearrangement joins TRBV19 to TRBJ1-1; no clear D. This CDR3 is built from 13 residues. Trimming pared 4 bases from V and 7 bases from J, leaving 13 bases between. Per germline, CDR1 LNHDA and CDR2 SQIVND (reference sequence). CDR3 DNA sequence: TGTGCCAGTAGTACTGCCGCGTCGGTTGAAGCTTTCTTT. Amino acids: CASSTAASVEAFF.

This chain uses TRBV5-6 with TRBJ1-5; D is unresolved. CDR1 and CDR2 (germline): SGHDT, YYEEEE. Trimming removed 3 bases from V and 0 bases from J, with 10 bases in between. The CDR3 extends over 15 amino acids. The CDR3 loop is CASSSAGDSNQPQHF. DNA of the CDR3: TGTGCCAGCAGCTCCGCCGGGGATAGCAATCAGCCCCAGCATTTT.

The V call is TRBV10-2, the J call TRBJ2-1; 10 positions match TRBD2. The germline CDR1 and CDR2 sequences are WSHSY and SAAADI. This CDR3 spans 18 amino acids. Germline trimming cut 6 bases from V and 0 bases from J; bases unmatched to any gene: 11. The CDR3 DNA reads TGCGCCAGCAGACGAACTAGCGGGATCCCCAACTCCTACAATGAGCAGTTCTTC. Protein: CASRRTSGIPNSYNEQFF.

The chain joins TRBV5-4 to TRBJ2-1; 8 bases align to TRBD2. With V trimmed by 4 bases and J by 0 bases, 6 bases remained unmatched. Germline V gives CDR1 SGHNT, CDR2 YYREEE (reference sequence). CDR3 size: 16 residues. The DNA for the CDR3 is TGTGCCAGCAGCCCCAGGAGCGGGAGCTCCTACAATGAGCAGTTCTTC. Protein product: CASSPRSGSSYNEQFF.

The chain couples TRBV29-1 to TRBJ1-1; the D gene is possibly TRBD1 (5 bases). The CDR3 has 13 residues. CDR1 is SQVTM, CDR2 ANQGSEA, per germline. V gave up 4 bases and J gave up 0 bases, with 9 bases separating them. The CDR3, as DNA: TGCAGCGTTGGGTCAGGGATGAACACTGAAGCTTTCTTT. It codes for CSVGSGMNTEAFF.

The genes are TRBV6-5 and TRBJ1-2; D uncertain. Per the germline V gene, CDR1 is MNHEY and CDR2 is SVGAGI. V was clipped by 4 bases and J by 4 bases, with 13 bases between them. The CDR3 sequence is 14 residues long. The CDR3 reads CASSSSVGPYGYTF. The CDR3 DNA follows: TGTGCCAGCAGTTCTTCAGTGGGCCCCTATGGCTACACCTTC.

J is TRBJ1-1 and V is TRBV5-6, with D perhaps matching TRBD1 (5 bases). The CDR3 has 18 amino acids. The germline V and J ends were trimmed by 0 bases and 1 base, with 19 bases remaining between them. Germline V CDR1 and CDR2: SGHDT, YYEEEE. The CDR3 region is CASSLVAGPAVGNTEAFF. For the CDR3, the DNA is TGTGCCAGCAGCTTGGTTGCGGGGCCCGCGGTAGGGAACACTGAAGCTTTCTTT.

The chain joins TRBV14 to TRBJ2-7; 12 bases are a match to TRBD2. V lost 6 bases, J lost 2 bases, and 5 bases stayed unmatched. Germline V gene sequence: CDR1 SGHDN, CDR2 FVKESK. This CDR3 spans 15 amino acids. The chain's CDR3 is CASRLAGGSTYEQYF. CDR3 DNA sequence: TGTGCCAGCAGACTAGCGGGAGGCTCGACCTACGAGCAGTACTTC.

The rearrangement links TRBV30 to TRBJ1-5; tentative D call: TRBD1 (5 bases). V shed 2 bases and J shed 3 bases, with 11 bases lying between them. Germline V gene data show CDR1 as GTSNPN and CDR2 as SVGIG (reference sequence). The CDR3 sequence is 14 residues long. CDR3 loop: CAWSQGIDNQPQHF. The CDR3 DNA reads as TGTGCCTGGAGTCAGGGTATAGACAATCAGCCCCAGCATTTT. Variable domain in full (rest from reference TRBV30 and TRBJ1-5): SQTIHQWPATLVQPVGSPLSLECTVEGTSNPNLYWYRQAAGRGLQLLFYSVGIGQISSEVPQNLSASRPQDRQFILSSKKLLLSDSGFYLCAWSQGIDNQPQHFGDGTRLSIL.

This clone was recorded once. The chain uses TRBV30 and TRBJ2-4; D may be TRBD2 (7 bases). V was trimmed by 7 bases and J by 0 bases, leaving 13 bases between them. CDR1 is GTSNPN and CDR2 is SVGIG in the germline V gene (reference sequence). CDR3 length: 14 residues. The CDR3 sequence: CAFKGGLAKNIQYF. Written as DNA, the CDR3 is TGTGCCTTTAAGGGGGGGCTAGCCAAAAACATTCAGTACTTC.

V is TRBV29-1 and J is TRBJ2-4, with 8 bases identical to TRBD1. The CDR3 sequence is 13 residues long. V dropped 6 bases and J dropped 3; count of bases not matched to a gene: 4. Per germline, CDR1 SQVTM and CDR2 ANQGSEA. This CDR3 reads CSVNTGGKNIQYF. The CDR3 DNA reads TGCAGCGTGAATACAGGGGGCAAAAACATTCAGTACTTC.

CDR3 residues: CASSLADTTGGYTF. The CDR3 DNA reads as TGTGCCAGCAGCTTAGCGGACACCACAGGCGGCTACACCTTC. J is TRBJ1-2 and V is TRBV11-2; maybe TRBD1 (5 bases). Germline-derived CDR1 and CDR2 are SGHAT and FQNNGV. The V end was cut by 1 base, the J end by 8 bases, with 14 bases between. The CDR3 is 14 amino acids.

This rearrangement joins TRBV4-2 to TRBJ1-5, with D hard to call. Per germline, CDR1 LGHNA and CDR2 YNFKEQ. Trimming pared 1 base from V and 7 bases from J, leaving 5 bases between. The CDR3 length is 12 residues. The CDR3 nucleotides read TGTGCCAGCAGCCAAGTGGGGCAGCCCCAGCATTTT. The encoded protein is CASSQVGQPQHF.

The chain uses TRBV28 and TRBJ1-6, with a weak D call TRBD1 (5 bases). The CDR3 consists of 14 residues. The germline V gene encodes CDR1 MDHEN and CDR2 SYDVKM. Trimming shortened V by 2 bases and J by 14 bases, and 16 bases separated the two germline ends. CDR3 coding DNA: TGTGCCAGCAGTTTACGCGGGGCTGGATGGACCCTCCACTTT. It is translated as CASSLRGAGWTLHF.